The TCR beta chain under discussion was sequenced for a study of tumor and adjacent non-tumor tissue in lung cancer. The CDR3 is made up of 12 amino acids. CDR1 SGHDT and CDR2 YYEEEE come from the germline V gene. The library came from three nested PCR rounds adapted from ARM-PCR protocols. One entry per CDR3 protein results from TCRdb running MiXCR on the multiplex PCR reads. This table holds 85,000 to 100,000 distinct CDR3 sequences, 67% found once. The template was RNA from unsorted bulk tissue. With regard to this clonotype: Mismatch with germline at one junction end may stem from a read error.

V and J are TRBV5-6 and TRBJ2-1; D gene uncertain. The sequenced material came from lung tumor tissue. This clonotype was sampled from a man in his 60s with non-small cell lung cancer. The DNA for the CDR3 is TGTGCTAGCAGCTTTAGCTACAATGAGCAGTTCTTC. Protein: CASSFSYNEQFF.